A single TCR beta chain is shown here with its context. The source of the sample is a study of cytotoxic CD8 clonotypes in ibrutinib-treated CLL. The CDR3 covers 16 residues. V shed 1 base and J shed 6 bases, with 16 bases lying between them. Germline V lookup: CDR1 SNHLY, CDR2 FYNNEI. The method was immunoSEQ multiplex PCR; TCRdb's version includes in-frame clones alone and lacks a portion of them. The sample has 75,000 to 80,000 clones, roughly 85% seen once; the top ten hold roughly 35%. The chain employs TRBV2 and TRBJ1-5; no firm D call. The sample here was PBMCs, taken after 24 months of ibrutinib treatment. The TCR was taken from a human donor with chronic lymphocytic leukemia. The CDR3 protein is CASSEDRASIGQPQHF. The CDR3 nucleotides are TGTGCCAGCAGTGAAGATCGGGCGTCCATCGGTCAGCCCCAGCATTTT. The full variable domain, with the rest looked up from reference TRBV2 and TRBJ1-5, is EPEVTQTPSHQVTQMGQEVILRCVPISNHLYFYWYRQILGQKVEFLVSFYNNEISEKSEIFDDQFSVERPDGSNFTLKIRSTKLEDSAMYFCASSEDRASIGQPQHFGDGTRLSIL.